Below, 7 T cell receptor beta chains from the same sample are listed, as sequenced in a study of post-analysis software for immune sequencing data. Study results and caveats: Five TRBV segments were significantly more frequent in patients than in controls. TRBV5-6, TRBV5-1 and TRBV20-1 were among these segments.

cDNA libraries of TCR beta carried unique molecular identifiers. From the PCR reads, TCRdb called clonotypes with MiXCR, one entry per CDR3 protein. The data show some 890,000 distinct CDR3 sequences, with approximately 53% seen just once and about 4.5% held by the top ten. Their antigens remain unidentified. The specimen was blood. These receptors all come from a girl aged 5-17 years with multiple sclerosis.

The chain has TRBV7-2 and TRBJ2-7; D is unresolved. Germline V CDR1 and CDR2: SGHTA, FQGNSA. The germline V and J ends were trimmed by 2 bases and 6 bases, with 11 bases remaining between them. The length of the CDR3 is 13 residues. For the CDR3, the DNA is TGTGCCAGCAGCTTAATTAACAGTAGCGAGCAGTACTTC. This gives the protein CASSLINSSEQYF. The whole variable domain, remainder taken from reference TRBV7-2 and TRBJ2-7, is GAGVSQSPSNKVTEKGKDVELRCDPISGHTALYWYRQSLGQGLEFLIYFQGNSAPDKSGLPSDRFSAERTGGSVSTLTIQRTQQEDSAVYLCASSLINSSEQYFGPGTRLTVT.

Only one count was recorded for this clonotype. The genes are TRBV10-3 and TRBJ1-4; D possibly corresponds to TRBD1 (5 bases). CDR3 length: 18 residues. CDR1 and CDR2 from the germline V gene are ENHRY and SYGVKD. Trimming stripped 3 bases from V and 8 bases from J, with 25 bases between. The DNA of the CDR3 is TGTGCCATCAGTGACACGACACACAAGGGGAGGGAGGGCGAAAAACTGTTTTTT. Protein product: CAISDTTHKGREGEKLFF.

This chain joins TRBV20-1 and TRBJ2-5, with a tentative D call TRBD1 (5 bases). CDR1 is DFQATT, CDR2 SNEGSKA, per germline (reference sequence). Trimming left V 0 bases short and J 1 base short, with 12 bases between. This CDR3 comprises 15 residues. The CDR3 reads CSARDVNRLQETQYF. For the CDR3, the DNA is TGCAGTGCTAGAGATGTGAACAGGCTCCAAGAGACCCAGTACTTC.

The chain recombines TRBV7-2 with TRBJ2-4, with 13 positions matching TRBD2. The J call is in doubt because the DNA end fits TRBJ2-7 better. Germline V lookup: CDR1 SGHTA, CDR2 FQGNSA. The CDR3 consists of 16 residues. This CDR3 is CASSFKMTSGGSEQYF. For the CDR3, the DNA is TGTGCCAGCAGCTTTAAAATGACTAGCGGGGGGTCCGAGCAGTACTTC.

This chain links TRBV5-6 with TRBJ2-5; 7 bases align to TRBD1. Trimming cost V 0 bases and J 11 bases; bases outside gene matches: 7. Germline V CDR1 and CDR2: SGHDT, YYEEEE. CDR3 length equals 13 residues. Here the CDR3 reads CASSLGRGIEQYF. In nucleotides, the CDR3 is TGTGCCAGCAGCTTGGGCAGGGGGATAGAGCAGTACTTC.

The rearrangement joins TRBV7-9 to TRBJ2-1, with D perhaps matching TRBD2 (5 bases). CDR1 is SEHNR and CDR2 is FQNEAQ in the germline V gene (reference sequence). The CDR3 spans 13 residues. Trimming removed 5 bases from V and 13 bases from J, with 18 bases in between. In DNA form, the CDR3 reads TGTGCCAGCAGCCACGGGATGGAACTAGGCCAGTTCTTC. This translates into CASSHGMELGQFF.

This clonotype was recorded a few times. The chain joins TRBV7-9 to TRBJ1-2; D possibly corresponds to TRBD1 (6 bases). The CDR3 has 15 residues. In germline, CDR1 is SEHNR, CDR2 FQNEAQ (reference sequence). V was pared by 0 bases and J by 2 bases, with 10 bases between. The CDR3 region is CASSLAGATNYGYTF. Here the CDR3 DNA reads TGTGCCAGCAGCTTAGCGGGGGCAACGAACTATGGCTACACCTTC.